This T cell receptor beta chain derives from a study of regulatory T cells in long-lasting Graves disease. Study-wide results and limits: Shared public clonotypes totalled around 2,900 in persistent patients, compared with around 880 in new patients.

Time point denoted: newly diagnosed GD, antithyroid drugs for less than 3 months. PBMC RNA was the source of the TCR library. Germline V lookup: CDR1 MGHDK, CDR2 SYGVNS. Trimming removed 0 bases at V and 5 bases at J, with 16 bases between. The CDR3 is made up of 17 amino acids. Libraries of TCR beta came from iRepertoire HTBI primers plus Arm-PCR of CDR3 regions. Each CDR3 protein is one row after TCRdb ran MiXCR on the multiplex PCR reads. This sample has 450,000 to 500,000 distinct CDR3 sequences, with about a sixth found just once. Comment on this clonotype: What it binds is not known.

These data also featured in a second study, about T cells in Graves' hyperthyroidism and ophthalmopathy.

This receptor was identified in a man in his forties with Graves disease. The sequenced sample was peripheral blood mononuclear cells (PBMCs), obtained at new diagnosis, from a patient treated with antithyroid drugs. The chain combines TRBV25-1 with TRBJ2-2; D may match TRBD1 or TRBD2 (6 bases each). CDR3 region: CASSEYGGRRDTGELFF. CDR3 DNA: TGTGCCAGCAGTGAATATGGGGGGCGCCGGGATACCGGGGAGCTGTTTTTT.